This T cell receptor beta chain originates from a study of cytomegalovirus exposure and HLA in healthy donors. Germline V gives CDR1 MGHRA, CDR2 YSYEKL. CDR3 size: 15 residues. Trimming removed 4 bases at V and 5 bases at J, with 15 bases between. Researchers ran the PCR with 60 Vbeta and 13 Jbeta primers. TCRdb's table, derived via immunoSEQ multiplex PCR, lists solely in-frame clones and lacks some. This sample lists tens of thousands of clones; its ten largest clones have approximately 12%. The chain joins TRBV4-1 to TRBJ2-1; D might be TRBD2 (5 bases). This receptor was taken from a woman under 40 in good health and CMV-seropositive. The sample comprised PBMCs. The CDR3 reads CASSPAGTYDNEQFF. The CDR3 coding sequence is TGCGCCAGCAGCCCTGCGGGCACCTACGACAATGAGCAGTTCTTC.